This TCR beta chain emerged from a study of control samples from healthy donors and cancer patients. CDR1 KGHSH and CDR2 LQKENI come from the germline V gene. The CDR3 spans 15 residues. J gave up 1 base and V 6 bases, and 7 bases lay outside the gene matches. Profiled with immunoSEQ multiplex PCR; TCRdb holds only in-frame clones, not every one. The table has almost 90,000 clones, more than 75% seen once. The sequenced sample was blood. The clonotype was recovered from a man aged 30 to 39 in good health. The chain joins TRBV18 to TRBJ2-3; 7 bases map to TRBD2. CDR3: CASSPGGGGTDTQYF. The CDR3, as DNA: TGTGCCAGCTCCCCCGGGGGAGGGGGCACAGATACGCAGTATTTT.